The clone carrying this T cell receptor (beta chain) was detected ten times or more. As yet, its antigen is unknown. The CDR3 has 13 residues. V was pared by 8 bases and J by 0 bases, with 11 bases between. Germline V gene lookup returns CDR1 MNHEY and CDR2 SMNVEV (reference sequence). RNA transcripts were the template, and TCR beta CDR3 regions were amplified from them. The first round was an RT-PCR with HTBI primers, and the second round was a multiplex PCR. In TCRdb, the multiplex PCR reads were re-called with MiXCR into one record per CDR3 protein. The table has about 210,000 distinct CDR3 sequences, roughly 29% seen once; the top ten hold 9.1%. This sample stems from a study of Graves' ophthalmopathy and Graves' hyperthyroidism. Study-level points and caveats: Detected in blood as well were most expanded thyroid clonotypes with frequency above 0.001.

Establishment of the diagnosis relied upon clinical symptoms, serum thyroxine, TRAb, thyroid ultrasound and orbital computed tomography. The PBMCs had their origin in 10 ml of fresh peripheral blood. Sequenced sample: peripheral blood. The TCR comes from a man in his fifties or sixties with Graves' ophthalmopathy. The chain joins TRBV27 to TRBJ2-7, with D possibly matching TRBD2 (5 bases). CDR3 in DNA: TGTGCCAGCGCGGATGGGAGCTCCTACGAGCAGTACTTC. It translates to CASADGSSYEQYF.